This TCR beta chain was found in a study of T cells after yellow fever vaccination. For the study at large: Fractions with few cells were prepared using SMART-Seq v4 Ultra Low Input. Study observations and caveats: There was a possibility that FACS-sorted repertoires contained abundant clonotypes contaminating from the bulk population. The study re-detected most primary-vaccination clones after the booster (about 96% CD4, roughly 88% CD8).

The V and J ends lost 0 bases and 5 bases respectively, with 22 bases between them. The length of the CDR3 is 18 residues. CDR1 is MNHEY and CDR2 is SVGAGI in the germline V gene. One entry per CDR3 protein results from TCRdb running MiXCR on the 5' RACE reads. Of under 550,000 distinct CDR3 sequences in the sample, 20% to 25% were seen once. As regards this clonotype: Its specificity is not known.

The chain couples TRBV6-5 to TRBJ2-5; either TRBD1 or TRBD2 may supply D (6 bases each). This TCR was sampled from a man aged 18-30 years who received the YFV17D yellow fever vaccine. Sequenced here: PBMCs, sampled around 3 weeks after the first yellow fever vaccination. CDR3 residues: CASSYSGGRVVLGETQYF. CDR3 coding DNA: TGTGCCAGCAGTTACTCGGGGGGCAGGGTCGTCTTGGGGGAGACCCAGTACTTC.